This TCR beta chain was identified during a study of blood T cell repertoires in COVID-19. Turning to the study itself: Samples taken during acute and convalescent COVID-19 were collected in the United States, Italy and Spain.

The data were produced by immunoSEQ multiplex PCR, yet TCRdb's version contains in-frame clones alone and is incomplete. The sample lists about 140,000 clones, 80% to 90% occurring once. Sequenced input: peripheral blood. This TCR was sampled from a woman aged 50 to 60 with acute or convalescent COVID-19.

Written as DNA, the CDR3 is TGTGCCAGCAGCCCCCAGGAAAGGATGGTCTATGGCTACACCTTC. Translation gives CASSPQERMVYGYTF. The chain recombines TRBV11-2 with TRBJ1-2, with D uncertain. Germline loops: CDR1 SGHAT, CDR2 FQNNGV. The length of the CDR3 is 15 residues. Trimming pared 5 bases from V and 4 bases from J, leaving 17 bases between.